The table lists the clone carrying this T cell receptor beta chain with a count of one. The antigen is unknown. Described time point: pre-treatment sample, taken before nivolumab and TIL therapy. The data derive from a study of TIL therapy for anti-PD-1-resistant metastatic lung cancer. The wider study: Tumors were harvested before any PD-1/PD-L1 blockade.

The CDR3 consists of 16 residues. CDR1 is MGHRA, CDR2 YSYEKL, per germline. The V and J ends lost 2 bases and 3 bases, in that order; junction bases with no gene match: 6. This was the immunoSEQ v3 assay. Assay used: immunoSEQ multiplex PCR; TCRdb lists only in-frame clones, some missing. The sample shows about 12,000 clones, about 80% of them seen only once. Findings and caveats of the study: Infused TIL clonotypes partially replaced the baseline blood repertoire, then decayed over months.

This TCR came from a person aged 25 to 80 with non-small cell lung cancer. The sample was blood, taken at baseline. This chain joins TRBV4-1 and TRBJ2-3; 9 bases are shared with TRBD2. CDR3 in DNA: TGCGCCAGCAGCCAAAGGACTGCGGGGGGGACAGATACGCAGTATTTT. It is translated as CASSQRTAGGTDTQYF.